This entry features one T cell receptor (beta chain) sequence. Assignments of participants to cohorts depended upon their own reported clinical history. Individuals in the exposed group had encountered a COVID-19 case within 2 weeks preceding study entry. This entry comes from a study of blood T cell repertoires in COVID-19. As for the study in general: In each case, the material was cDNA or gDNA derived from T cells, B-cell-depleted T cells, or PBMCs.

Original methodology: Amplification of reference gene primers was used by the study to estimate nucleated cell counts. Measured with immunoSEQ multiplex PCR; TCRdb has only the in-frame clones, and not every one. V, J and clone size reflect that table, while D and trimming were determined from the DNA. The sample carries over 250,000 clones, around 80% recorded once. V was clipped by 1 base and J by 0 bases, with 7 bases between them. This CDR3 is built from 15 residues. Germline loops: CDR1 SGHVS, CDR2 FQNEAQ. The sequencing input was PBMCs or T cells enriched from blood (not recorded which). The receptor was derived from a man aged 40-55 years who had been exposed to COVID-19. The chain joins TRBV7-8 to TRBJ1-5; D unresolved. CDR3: CASSLGRYSNQPQHF. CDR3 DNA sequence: TGTGCCAGCAGCTTAGGCCGGTATAGCAATCAGCCCCAGCATTTT.